Shown below are 6 T cell receptor beta chains from a single sample sequenced in a study of metastatic and nonmetastatic thyroid tumors (dated by TCRdb to about 2020). No patient had received any treatment before thyroid surgery. Libraries came from PCR. The sequencing machine was an Illumina HiSeq 4000. TCRdb reran the public reads through fastp at Q25 and MiXCR, keeping productive beta chains. This sample gives about 16,000 clones in total; approximately 24% of them show up just once. About 13% of the sample goes to the ten largest clones. The sequencing sample was made of tumor tissue. These receptors originate from a male donor with papillary thyroid cancer or a benign thyroid nodule (not recorded which). Some clones in this sample may be carry-over from other donors' samples.

The chain couples TRBV9 to TRBJ1-2, with 9 bases identical to TRBD1. CDR3 length equals 19 residues. Germline V gives CDR1 SGDLS, CDR2 YYNGEE. J was trimmed by 4 bases and V by 3 bases; bases with no gene match: 19. Written as DNA, the CDR3 is TGTGCCAGCAGCGGAGTAGACCGCCGGGACAGGGAATGTGTCTATGGCTACACCTTC. It yields the protein CASSGVDRRDRECVYGYTF.

This clone was found many times. The gene calls are TRBV20-1 and TRBJ2-7; 8 nucleotides line up with TRBD2. The germline V gene has CDR1 DFQATT and CDR2 SNEGSKA (reference sequence). CDR3 length: 13 amino acids. The junction had 6 bases not matched to a gene; V was cut back by 6 bases and J by 2 bases. The CDR3 sequence: CSAGKREPYEQYF. The CDR3 DNA is TGCAGTGCCGGCAAGCGGGAGCCCTACGAGCAGTACTTC.

This clone rates as medium-sized. This chain joins TRBV10-2 and TRBJ2-1; 12 positions match TRBD2. Germline V gives CDR1 WSHSY, CDR2 SAAADI. The length of the CDR3 is 16 residues. The trim removed 9 bases at V and 9 bases at J, leaving 15 bases unmatched. The CDR3 sequence: CASFPSGGAKSIEQFF. The DNA for the CDR3 is TGCGCCAGTTTTCCTAGCGGGGGGGCCAAAAGTATTGAGCAGTTCTTC.

In this sample, this clone is medium-sized. This same CDR3 is encoded by further DNA sequences in the sample. The V gene is TRBV12-3 or TRBV12-4, the J gene TRBJ1-6, with 11 bases fitting TRBD1. The length of the CDR3 is 16 residues. Losses at the gene ends were 5 bases for V and 10 bases for J; bases not matched to a gene: 10. DNA of the CDR3: TGTGCCAGCAGTCCACGTATTGGGACAGGGGGATCACCCCTCCACTTT. It specifies CASSPRIGTGGSPLHF.

The chain uses TRBV11-2 and TRBJ1-2, with 9 bases identical to TRBD1. The J segment lost 6 bases and the V segment lost 4 bases, leaving 3 bases of the junction unmatched. The CDR3 has 13 residues. Germline assignment: CDR1 SGHAT and CDR2 FQNNGV. Here the CDR3 DNA reads TGTGCCAGCAGCTCGGGACAGGGTCATGGCTACACCTTC. It specifies CASSSGQGHGYTF.

This clone was detected many times. The same CDR3 arises from other DNA sequences in this sample as well. The V call is TRBV3-1, the J call TRBJ2-5; tentatively, D is TRBD1 (5 bases). CDR3 length: 15 residues. The V gene lost 3 bases and the J gene lost 4 bases, with 15 bases spanning the gap. Germline assignment: CDR1 LGHDT and CDR2 YNNKEL (reference sequence). The CDR3 nucleotides are TGTGCCAGCAGCCAGACCTTAGGGGTAGCAGAGACCCAGTACTTC. Its translation is CASSQTLGVAETQYF.